Listed here are 2 T cell receptor beta chains from one sample, sequenced in a study of blood T cell repertoires in COVID-19. The assay was immunoSEQ multiplex PCR, and TCRdb's table has in-frame clones only and misses some. The profile shows fewer than 300,000 clones, about 89% of them singletons. Input material: peripheral blood. Receptors were obtained from a woman aged 25 to 39 with COVID-19, enrolled during active disease.

This CDR3 is CASSLPGQGSTDTQYF. The DNA of the CDR3 is TGTGCCAGCAGTTTACCGGGACAGGGAAGCACAGATACGCAGTATTTT. The chain employs TRBV28 and TRBJ2-3, with TRBD1 matching 9 bases. V trimming: 2 bases; J trimming: 0 bases; junction bases outside the gene matches: 3. Looked up from germline, CDR1 is MDHEN and CDR2 is SYDVKM. The CDR3 spans 16 residues.

This chain joins TRBV30 and TRBJ1-2; maybe TRBD1 (5 bases). Looked up from germline, CDR1 is GTSNPN and CDR2 is SVGIG (reference sequence). Trimming removed 7 bases from V and 8 bases from J, with 14 bases in between. This CDR3 spans 11 amino acids. The CDR3 loop is CASIGGSGYTF. CDR3 coding DNA: TGTGCCTCCATCGGGGGTAGCGGCTACACCTTC.